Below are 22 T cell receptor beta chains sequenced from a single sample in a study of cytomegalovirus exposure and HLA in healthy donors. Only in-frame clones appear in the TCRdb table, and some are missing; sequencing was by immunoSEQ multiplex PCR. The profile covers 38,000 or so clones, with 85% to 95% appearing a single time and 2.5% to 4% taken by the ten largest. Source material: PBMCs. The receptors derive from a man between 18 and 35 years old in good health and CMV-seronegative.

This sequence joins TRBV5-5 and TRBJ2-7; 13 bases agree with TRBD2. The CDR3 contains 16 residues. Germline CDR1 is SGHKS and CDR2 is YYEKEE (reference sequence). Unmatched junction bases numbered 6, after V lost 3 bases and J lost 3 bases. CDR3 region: CASSSQRTSGGYEQYF. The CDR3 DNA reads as TGTGCCAGCAGCTCTCAAAGGACTAGCGGGGGCTACGAGCAGTACTTC.

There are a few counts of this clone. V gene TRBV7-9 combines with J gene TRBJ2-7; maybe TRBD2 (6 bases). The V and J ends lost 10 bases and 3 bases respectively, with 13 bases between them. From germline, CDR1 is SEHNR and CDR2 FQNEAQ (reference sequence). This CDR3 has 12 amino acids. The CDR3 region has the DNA TGTGCCACCGGAGGGGAATACTACGAGCAGTACTTC. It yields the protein CATGGEYYEQYF. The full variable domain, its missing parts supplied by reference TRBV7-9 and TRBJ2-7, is DTGVSQNPRHKITKRGQNVTFRCDPISEHNRLYWYRQTLGQGPEFLTYFQNEAQLEKSRLLSDRFSAERPKGSFSTLEIQRTEQGDSAMYLCATGGEYYEQYFGPGTRLTVT.

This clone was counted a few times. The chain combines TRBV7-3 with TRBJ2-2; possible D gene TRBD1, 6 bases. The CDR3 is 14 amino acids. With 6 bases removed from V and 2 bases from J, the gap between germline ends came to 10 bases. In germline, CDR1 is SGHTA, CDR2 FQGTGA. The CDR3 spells CASRPGHNTGELFF. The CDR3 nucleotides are TGTGCCAGCAGGCCGGGACACAACACCGGGGAGCTGTTTTTT. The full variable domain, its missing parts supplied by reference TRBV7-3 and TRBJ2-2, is GAGVSQTPSNKVTEKGKYVELRCDPISGHTALYWYRQSLGQGPEFLIYFQGTGAADDSGLPNDRFFAVRPEGSVSTLKIQRTERGDSAVYLCASRPGHNTGELFFGEGSRLTVL.

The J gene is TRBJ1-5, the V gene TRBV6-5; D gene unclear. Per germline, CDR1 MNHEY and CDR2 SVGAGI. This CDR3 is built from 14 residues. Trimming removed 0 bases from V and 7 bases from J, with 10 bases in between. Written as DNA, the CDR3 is TGTGCCAGCAGTTACTCGGGAGGATCCCAGCCCCAGCATTTT. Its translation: CASSYSGGSQPQHF.

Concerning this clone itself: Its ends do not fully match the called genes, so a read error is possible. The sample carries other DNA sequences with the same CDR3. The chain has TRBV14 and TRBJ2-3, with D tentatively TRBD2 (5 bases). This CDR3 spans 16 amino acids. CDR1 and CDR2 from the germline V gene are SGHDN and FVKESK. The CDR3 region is CASSPPARVGTDTQYF. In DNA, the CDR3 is TGTGCCAGCAGCCCCCCGGCGAGGGTCGGCACAGATACGCAATATTTT. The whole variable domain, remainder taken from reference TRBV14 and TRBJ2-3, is EAGVTQFPSHSVIEKGQTVTLRCDPISGHDNLYWYRRVMGKEIKFLLHFVKESKQDESGMPNNRFLAERTGGTYSTLKVQPAELEDSGVYFCASSPPARVGTDTQYFGPGTRLTVL.

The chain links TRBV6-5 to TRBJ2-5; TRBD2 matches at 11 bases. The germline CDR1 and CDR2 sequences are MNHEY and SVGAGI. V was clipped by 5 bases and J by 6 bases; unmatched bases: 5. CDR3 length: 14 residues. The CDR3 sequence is CASSATSGEKTQYF. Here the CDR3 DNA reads TGTGCCAGCAGTGCGACTAGCGGGGAAAAGACCCAGTACTTC.

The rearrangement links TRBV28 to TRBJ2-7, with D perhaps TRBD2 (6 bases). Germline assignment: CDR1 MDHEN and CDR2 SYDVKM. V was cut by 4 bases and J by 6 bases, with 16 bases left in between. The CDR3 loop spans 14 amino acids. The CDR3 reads CASSYSRDSLEQYF. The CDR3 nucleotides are TGTGCCAGCAGTTACTCTCGGGACTCCCTCGAGCAGTACTTC.

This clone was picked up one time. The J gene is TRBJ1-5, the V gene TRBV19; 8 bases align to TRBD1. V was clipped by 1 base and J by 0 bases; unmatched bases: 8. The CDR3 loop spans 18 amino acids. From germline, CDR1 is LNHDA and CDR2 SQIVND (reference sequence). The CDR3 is CASSIVGTGGYSNQPQHF. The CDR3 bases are TGTGCCAGTAGTATAGTGGGGACAGGAGGATATAGCAATCAGCCCCAGCATTTT.

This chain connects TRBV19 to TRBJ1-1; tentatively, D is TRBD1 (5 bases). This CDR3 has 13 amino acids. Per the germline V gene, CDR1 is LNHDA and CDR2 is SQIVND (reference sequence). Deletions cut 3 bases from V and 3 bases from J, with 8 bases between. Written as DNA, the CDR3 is TGTGCCAGTAGTATTACCAGGGACACTGAAGCTTTCTTT. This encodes CASSITRDTEAFF. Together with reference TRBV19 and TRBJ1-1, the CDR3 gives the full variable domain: DGGITQSPKYLFRKEGQNVTLSCEQNLNHDAMYWYRQDPGQGLRLIYYSQIVNDFQKGDIAEGYSVSREKKESFPLTVTSAQKNPTAFYLCASSITRDTEAFFGQGTRLTVV.

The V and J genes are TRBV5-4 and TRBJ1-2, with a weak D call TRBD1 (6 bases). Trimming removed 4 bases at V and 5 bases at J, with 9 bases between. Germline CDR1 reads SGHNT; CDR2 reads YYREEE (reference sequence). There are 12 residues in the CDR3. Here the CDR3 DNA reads TGTGCCAGCAGCGCCACAGGGTATGGCTACACCTTC. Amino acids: CASSATGYGYTF.

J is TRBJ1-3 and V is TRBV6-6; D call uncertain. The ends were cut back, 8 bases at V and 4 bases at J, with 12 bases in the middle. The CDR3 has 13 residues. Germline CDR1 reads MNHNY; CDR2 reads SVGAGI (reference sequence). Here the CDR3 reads CASASGRGNTIYF. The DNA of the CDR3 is TGTGCCAGCGCTTCGGGGAGGGGAAACACCATATATTTT.

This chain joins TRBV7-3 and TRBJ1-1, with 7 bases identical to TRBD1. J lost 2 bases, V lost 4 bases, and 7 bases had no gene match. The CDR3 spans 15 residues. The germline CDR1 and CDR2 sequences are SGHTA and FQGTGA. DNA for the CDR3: TGTGCCAGCAGCTCCCTGGACAGGCTTAACACTGAAGCTTTCTTT. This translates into CASSSLDRLNTEAFF.

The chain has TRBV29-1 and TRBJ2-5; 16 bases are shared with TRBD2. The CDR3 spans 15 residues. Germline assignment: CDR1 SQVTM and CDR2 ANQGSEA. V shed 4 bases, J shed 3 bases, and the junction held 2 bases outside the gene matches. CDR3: CSVAGLAGGKETQYF. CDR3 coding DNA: TGCAGCGTTGCGGGACTAGCGGGGGGGAAAGAGACCCAGTACTTC.

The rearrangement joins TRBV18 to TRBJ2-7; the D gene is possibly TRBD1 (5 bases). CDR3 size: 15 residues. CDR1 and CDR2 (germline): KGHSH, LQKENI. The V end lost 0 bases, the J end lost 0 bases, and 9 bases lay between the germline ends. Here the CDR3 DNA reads TGTGCCAGCTCACCACCGGGGCCTTTCTCCTACGAGCAGTACTTC. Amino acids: CASSPPGPFSYEQYF.

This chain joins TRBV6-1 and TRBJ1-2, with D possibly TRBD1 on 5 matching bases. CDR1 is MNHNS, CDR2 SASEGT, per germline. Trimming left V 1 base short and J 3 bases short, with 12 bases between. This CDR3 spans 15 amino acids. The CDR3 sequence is CASSEGQGGYYGYTF. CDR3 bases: TGTGCCAGCAGTGAAGGGCAGGGTGGGTACTATGGCTACACCTTC.

The CDR3 nucleotides are TGTGCCAGCACCCAAGGGACTAGATCAGCTGATACGCAGTATTTT. Protein sequence: CASTQGTRSADTQYF. The chain recombines TRBV6-5 with TRBJ2-3, with 8 bases fitting TRBD2. V lost 7 bases, J lost 6 bases, and 12 bases stayed unmatched. Germline V gene sequence: CDR1 MNHEY, CDR2 SVGAGI. The CDR3 has 15 residues.

As DNA, the CDR3 is TGTGCCAGCAGTTCGCGGGACGGCTACACCTTC. Translating gives CASSSRDGYTF. The chain is built from TRBV28 and TRBJ1-2, with D maybe TRBD1 (5 bases). The CDR3 has 11 amino acids. Germline V gives CDR1 MDHEN, CDR2 SYDVKM. V lost 4 bases, J lost 8 bases, and 8 bases lay in between.

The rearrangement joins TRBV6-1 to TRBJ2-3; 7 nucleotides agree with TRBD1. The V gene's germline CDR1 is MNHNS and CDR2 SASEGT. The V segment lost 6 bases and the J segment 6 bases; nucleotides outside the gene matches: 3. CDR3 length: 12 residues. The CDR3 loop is CASRDRADTQYF. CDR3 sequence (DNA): TGTGCCAGCAGAGACAGGGCTGATACGCAGTATTTT.

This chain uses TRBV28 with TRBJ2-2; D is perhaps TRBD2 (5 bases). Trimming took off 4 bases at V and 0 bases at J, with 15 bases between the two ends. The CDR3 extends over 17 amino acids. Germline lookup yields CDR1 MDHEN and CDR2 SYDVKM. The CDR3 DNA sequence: TGTGCCAGCAGTTCCCCGGACTCCCTCGCGAACACCGGGGAGCTGTTTTTT. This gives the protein CASSSPDSLANTGELFF. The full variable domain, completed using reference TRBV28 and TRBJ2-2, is DVKVTQSSRYLVKRTGEKVFLECVQDMDHENMFWYRQDPGLGLRLIYFSYDVKMKEKGDIPEGYSVSREKKERFSLILESASTNQTSMYLCASSSPDSLANTGELFFGEGSRLTVL.

The CDR3 nucleotides are TGTGCCAGCAGCTCACCCGGACAGGGGGCGATAGATACGCAGTATTTT. It translates to CASSSPGQGAIDTQYF. V usage is TRBV7-3 and J usage is TRBJ2-3; 11 bases are shared with TRBD1. Germline V gene lookup returns CDR1 SGHTA and CDR2 FQGTGA. The CDR3 sequence is 16 residues long. J lost 5 bases, V lost 4 bases, and 8 bases had no gene match.

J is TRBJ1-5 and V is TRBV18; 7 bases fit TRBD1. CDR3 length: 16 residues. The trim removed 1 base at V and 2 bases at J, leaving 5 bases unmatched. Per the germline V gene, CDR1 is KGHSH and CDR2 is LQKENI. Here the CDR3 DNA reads TGTGCCAGCTCACCACGGGACAGTGGGGGCAATCAGCCCCAGCATTTT. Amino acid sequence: CASSPRDSGGNQPQHF.

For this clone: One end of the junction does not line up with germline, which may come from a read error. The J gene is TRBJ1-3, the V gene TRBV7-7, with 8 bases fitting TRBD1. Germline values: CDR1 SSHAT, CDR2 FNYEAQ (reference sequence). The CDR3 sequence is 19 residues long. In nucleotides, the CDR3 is TGTGCTAGCAGCCGACCCGGGACAGGCCGAACACCCTCTGGAAACACCATATATTTT. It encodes CASSRPGTGRTPSGNTIYF. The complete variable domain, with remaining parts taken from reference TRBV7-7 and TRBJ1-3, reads GAGVSQSPRYKVTKRGQDVTLRCDPISSHATLYWYQQALGQGPEFLTYFNYEAQPDKSGLPSDRFSAERPEGSISTLTIQRTEQRDSAMYRCASSRPGTGRTPSGNTIYFGEGSWLTVV.